The rows below give T cell receptor beta chains drawn from one sample of a study of blood T cell repertoires in COVID-19. The table came from immunoSEQ multiplex PCR; TCRdb's copy has only in-frame clones and leaves some out. The sample has some 56,000 clones; approximately 87% are singletons. Sequencing was carried out using peripheral blood. The receptors come from a woman aged 60-70 years with COVID-19, enrolled during active disease. Both conserved end residues are trimmed from each CDR3.

j_call cdr3_length v_call cdr3_aa
TRBJ2-1 11 TRBV12-3/TRBV12-4 ASNQGVFLEQF
TRBJ2-7 11 TRBV30 AWKGGRDYEQY
TRBJ1-4 13 TRBV7-2 ASSLTGGTNEKLF
TRBJ2-1 15 TRBV4-1 ASSQDSTSVSYNEQF
TRBJ2-3 17 TRBV28 ASSYPTAGGPSSTDTQY
TRBJ1-2 10 TRBV27 ASSTGFSGYT
TRBJ2-3 14 TRBV5-1 ASSLFSGGVTDTQY
TRBJ1-5 12 TRBV2 ASSPSQGYQPQH
TRBJ1-5 13 TRBV18 ASSLPGAGNQPQH
TRBJ1-4 13 TRBV3-1/TRBV3-2 ASSRRTGSNEKLF
TRBJ1-6 13 TRBV6-5 ASSYRGQLNSPLH
TRBJ2-3 14 TRBV7-7 ASSSGLALSTDTQY
TRBJ2-3 10 TRBV24-1 ATSPAGSTQY
TRBJ1-1 12 TRBV6-1 ASSEARVRVKAF
TRBJ2-6 15 TRBV30 AWSLGQGAGGANVLT
TRBJ2-7 11 TRBV10-3 AITAREGGEQY
TRBJ2-2 16 TRBV18 ASSPPYFAGGGTGELF
TRBJ1-5 15 TRBV13 ASSLGPGGYGNQPQH
TRBJ2-7 13 TRBV11-2 ASSFGQGALREQY
TRBJ1-3 14 TRBV13 ASSSGPGGSGNTIY
TRBJ1-6 12 TRBV28 ASSFIGANSPLH
TRBJ2-2 14 TRBV18 ASSPGAGTGAGELF
TRBJ1-2 12 TRBV6-6 ASSLTGTGYGYT
TRBJ1-1 11 TRBV11-2 ASSLSRATEAF
TRBJ1-2 12 TRBV27 ASSFYRGHRGYT
TRBJ1-5 13 TRBV28 ASRLDRAVNQPQH